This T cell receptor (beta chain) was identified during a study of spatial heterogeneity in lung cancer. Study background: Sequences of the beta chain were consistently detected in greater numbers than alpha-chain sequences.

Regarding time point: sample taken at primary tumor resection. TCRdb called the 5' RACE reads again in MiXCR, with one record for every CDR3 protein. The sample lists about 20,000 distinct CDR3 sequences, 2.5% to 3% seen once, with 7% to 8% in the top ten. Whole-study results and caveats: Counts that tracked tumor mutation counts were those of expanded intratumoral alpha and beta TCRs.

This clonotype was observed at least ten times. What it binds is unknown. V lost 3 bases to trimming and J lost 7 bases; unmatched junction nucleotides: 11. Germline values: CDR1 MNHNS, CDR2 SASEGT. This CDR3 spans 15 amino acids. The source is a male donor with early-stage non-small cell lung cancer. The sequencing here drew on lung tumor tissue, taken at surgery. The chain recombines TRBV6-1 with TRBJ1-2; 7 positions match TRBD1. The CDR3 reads CASSDVGRGSSGYTF. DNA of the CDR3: TGTGCCAGCAGTGACGTTGGCAGGGGGTCATCTGGCTACACCTTC.